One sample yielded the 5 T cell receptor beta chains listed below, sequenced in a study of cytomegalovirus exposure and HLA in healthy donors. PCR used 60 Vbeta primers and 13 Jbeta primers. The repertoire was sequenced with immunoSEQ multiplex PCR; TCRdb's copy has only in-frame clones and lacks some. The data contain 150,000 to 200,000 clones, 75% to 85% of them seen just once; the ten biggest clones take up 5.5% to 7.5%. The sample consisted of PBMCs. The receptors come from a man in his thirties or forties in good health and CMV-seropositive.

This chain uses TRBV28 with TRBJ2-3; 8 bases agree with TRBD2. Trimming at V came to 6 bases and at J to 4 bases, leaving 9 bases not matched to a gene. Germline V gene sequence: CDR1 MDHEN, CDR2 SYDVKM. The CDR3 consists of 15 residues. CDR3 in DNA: TGTGCCAGCAGCCTCTTCGCGGGAGGACCAGATACGCAGTATTTT. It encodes CASSLFAGGPDTQYF.

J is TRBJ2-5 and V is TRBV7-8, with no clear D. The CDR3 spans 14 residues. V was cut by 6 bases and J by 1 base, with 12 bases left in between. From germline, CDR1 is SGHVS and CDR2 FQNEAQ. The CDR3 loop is CASRPTGGQETQYF. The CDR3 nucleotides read TGTGCCAGCAGACCCACTGGCGGCCAAGAGACCCAGTACTTC.

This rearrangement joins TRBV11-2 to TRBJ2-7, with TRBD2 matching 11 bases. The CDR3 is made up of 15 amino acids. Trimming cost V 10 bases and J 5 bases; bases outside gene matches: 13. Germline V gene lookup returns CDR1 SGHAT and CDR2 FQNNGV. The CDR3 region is CATGTSGFTGDEQYF. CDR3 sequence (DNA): TGTGCCACCGGGACTAGCGGATTCACGGGGGACGAGCAGTACTTC.

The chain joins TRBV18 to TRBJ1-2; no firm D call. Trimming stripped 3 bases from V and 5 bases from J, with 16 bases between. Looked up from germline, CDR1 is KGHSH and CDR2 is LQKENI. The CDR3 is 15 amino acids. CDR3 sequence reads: CASSPGGGIEYGYTF. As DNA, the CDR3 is TGTGCCAGCTCACCCGGTGGAGGGATAGAATATGGCTACACCTTC.

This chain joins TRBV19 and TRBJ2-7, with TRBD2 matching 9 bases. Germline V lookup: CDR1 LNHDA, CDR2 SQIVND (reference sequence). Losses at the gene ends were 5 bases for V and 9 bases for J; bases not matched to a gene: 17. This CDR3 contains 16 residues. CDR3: CASSPYSGSPANAQYF. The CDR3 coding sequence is TGTGCCAGTAGTCCCTATAGCGGGAGCCCTGCTAATGCGCAGTACTTC.